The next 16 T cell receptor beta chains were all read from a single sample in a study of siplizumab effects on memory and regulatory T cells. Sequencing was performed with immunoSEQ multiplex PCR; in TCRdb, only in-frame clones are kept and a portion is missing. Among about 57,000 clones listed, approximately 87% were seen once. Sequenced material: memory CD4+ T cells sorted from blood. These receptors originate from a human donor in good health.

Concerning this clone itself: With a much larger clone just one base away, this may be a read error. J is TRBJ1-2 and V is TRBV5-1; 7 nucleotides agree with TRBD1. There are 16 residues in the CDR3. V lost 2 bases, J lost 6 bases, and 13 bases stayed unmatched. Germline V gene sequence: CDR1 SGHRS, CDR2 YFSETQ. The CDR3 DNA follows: TGCGCCAGCAGCTTCGGGGTTGGGAGGGGGCAGAATGGCTACACCTTC. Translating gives CASSFGVGRGQNGYTF.

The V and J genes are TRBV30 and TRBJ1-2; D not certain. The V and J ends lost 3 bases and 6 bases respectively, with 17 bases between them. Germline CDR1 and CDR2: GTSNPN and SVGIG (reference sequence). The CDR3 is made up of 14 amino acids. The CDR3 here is CAWRYAGVRNGYTF. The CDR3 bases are TGTGCCTGGAGGTATGCTGGGGTGAGAAATGGCTACACCTTC.

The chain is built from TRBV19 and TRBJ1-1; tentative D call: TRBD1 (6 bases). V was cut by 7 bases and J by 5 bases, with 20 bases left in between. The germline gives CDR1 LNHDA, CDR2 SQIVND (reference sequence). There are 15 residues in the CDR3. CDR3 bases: TGTGCCAGTACCAGTCAATGGACAGCTACTACTGAAGCTTTCTTT. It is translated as CASTSQWTATTEAFF.

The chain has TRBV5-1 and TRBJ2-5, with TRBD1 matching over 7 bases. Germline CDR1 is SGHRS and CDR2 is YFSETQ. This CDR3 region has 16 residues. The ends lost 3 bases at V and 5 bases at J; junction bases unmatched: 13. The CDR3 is CASSSGGTAQGETQYF. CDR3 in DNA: TGCGCCAGCAGCTCCGGTGGGACAGCCCAAGGGGAGACCCAGTACTTC.

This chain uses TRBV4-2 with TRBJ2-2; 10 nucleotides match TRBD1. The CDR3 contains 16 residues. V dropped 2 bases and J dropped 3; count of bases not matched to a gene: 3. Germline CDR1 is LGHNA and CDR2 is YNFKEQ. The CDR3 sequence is CASSQRDRGYTGELFF. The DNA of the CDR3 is TGTGCCAGCAGCCAACGGGACAGGGGATACACCGGGGAGCTGTTTTTT.

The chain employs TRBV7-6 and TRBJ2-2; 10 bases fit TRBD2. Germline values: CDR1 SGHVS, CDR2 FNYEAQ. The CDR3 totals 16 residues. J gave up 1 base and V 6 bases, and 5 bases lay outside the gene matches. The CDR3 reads CASSATSGENTGELFF. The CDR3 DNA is TGTGCCAGCAGTGCCACTAGCGGGGAGAACACCGGGGAGCTGTTTTTT.

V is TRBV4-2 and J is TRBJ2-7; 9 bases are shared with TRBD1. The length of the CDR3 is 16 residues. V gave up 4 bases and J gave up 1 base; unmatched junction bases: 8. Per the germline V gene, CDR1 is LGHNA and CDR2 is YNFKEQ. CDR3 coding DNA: TGTGCCAGCAGCCCCACTCCGGGACAGGGATCCTACGAGCAGTACTTC. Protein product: CASSPTPGQGSYEQYF.

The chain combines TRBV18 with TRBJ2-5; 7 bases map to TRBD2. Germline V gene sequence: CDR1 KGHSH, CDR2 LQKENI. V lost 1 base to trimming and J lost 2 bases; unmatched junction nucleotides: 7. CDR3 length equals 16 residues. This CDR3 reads CASSPRGLAVQETQYF. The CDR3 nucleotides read TGTGCCAGCTCACCACGTGGGCTAGCGGTTCAAGAGACCCAGTACTTC. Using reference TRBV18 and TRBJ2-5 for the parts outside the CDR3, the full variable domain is NAGVMQNPRHLVRRRGQEARLRCSPMKGHSHVYWYRQLPEEGLKFMVYLQKENIIDESGMPKERFSAEFPKEGPSILRIQQVVRGDSAAYFCASSPRGLAVQETQYFGPGTRLLVL.

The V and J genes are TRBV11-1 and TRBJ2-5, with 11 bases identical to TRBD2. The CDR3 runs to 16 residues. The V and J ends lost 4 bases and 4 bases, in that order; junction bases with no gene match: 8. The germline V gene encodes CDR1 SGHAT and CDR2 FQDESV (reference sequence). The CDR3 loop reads CASSYTSGGWRETQYF. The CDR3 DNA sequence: TGTGCCAGCAGCTACACTAGCGGGGGCTGGAGAGAGACCCAGTACTTC.

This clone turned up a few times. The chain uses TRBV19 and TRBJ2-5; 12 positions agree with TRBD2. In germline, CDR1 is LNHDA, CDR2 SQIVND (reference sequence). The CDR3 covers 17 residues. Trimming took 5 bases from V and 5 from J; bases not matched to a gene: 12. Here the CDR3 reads CASSAGLAGYQGETQYF. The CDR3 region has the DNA TGTGCCAGTAGTGCCGGACTAGCGGGGTACCAGGGGGAGACCCAGTACTTC.

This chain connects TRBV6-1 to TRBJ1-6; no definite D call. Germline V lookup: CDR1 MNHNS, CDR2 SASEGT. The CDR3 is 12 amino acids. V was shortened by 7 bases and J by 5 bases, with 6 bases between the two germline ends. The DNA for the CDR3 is TGTGCCAGCACCCGAGATAATTCACCCCTCCACTTT. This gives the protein CASTRDNSPLHF.

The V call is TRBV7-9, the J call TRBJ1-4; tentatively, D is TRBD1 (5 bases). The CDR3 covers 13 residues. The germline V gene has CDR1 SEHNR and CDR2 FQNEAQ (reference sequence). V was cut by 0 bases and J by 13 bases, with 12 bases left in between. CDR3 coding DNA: TGTGCCAGCAGCTTAGCAGGGGTCGCGCGACTGTTTTTT. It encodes CASSLAGVARLFF.

CDR3 DNA sequence: TGTGCCAGCAGCTTCACAGGGAACACTGAAGCTTTCTTT. Translating it yields CASSFTGNTEAFF. The chain employs TRBV9 and TRBJ1-1; TRBD1 might be the D (5 bases). The V and J ends lost 4 bases and 1 base respectively, with 8 bases between them. This CDR3 spans 13 amino acids. The germline V gene has CDR1 SGDLS and CDR2 YYNGEE.

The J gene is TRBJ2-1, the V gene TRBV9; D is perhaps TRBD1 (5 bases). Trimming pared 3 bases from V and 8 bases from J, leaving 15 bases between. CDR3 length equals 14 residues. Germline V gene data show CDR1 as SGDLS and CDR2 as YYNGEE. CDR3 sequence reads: CASSEGPPRDEQFF. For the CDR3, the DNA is TGTGCCAGCAGCGAGGGGCCCCCTAGGGATGAGCAGTTCTTC.

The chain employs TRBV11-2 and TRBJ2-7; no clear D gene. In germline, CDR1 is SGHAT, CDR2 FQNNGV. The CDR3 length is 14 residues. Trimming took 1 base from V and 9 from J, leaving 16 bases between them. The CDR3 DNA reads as TGTGCCAGCAGCTTAGGGCTCCCCGGTTTAGGGCAGTACTTC. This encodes CASSLGLPGLGQYF.

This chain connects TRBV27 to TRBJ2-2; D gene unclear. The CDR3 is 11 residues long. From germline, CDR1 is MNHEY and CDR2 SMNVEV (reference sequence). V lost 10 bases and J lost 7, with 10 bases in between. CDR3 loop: CATLPGGELFF. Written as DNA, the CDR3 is TGTGCCACTCTCCCGGGCGGGGAGCTGTTTTTT.